These 13 T cell receptor beta chains were all obtained from the same sample, sequenced in a study of cytotoxic CD8 clonotypes in ibrutinib-treated CLL (dated by TCRdb to the early 2020s). Library preparation was by the immunoSEQ multiplex PCR assay. TCRdb took this table from immuneACCESS and kept in-frame rearrangements with V and J called. Such tables lack part of the clones; where checked against another copy, unresolved V genes explain under half of the gap, and the rest is unexplained. The sample profile shows around 150,000 clones; more than 70% of them were found once. Jointly, the top ten make up 3% of the sample. The time point label on this specimen signifies: progressive disease on ibrutinib. Sequencing used PBMCs, obtained at disease progression, from a patient treated with ibrutinib. These TCRs come from a human donor with chronic lymphocytic leukemia.

V is TRBV29-1 and J is TRBJ1-5; possible D gene TRBD1, 6 bases. Germline V gene lookup returns CDR1 SQVTM and CDR2 ANQGSEA. V lost 7 bases, J lost 6 bases, and 16 bases lay in between. The CDR3 spans 13 residues. CDR3 in DNA: TGCAGCGCCGGGGCAGGGGCGGGTCAGCCCCAGCATTTT. This translates into CSAGAGAGQPQHF.

The rearrangement uses TRBV5-1 and TRBJ2-5, with unresolved D. The CDR3 runs to 15 residues. Between the trimmed V and J ends, which lost 4 bases and 2 bases, there was a span of 15 bases. Germline-derived CDR1 and CDR2 are SGHRS and YFSETQ. The CDR3 loop reads CASSPNLTPQETQYF. The CDR3 bases are TGCGCCAGCAGCCCAAACCTGACGCCACAAGAGACCCAGTACTTC.

This clone was seen only a few times. The chain employs TRBV9 and TRBJ1-3; D call uncertain. CDR3 size: 16 residues. The germline gives CDR1 SGDLS, CDR2 YYNGEE. V was cut by 1 base and J by 0 bases, with 11 bases left in between. The CDR3 loop reads CASSVREGLSGNTIYF. The CDR3 DNA reads as TGTGCCAGCAGCGTACGTGAAGGCCTCTCTGGAAACACCATATATTTT.

This sequence joins TRBV5-8 and TRBJ2-7; the D gene could be TRBD1 or TRBD2 (6 bases each). The CDR3 is made up of 15 amino acids. The V gene lost 2 bases and the J gene lost 5 bases, with 17 bases spanning the gap. Per germline, CDR1 SGHTS and CDR2 YDEGEE. The CDR3 protein is CASSFDLGGIDEQYF. The CDR3 DNA is TGTGCCAGCAGCTTCGACCTGGGGGGCATCGACGAGCAGTACTTC.

The rearrangement uses TRBV28 and TRBJ1-3; maybe TRBD1 (5 bases). V was shortened by 6 bases and J by 8 bases, with 23 bases between the two germline ends. CDR1 and CDR2 from the germline V gene are MDHEN and SYDVKM. There are 16 residues in the CDR3. The CDR3 loop is CASSRPGTSMIYTIYF. For the CDR3, the DNA is TGTGCCAGCAGCCGCCCGGGGACTTCTATGATATACACCATATATTTT.

V gene TRBV4-2 combines with J gene TRBJ1-2, with 7 bases identical to TRBD1. V was pared by 3 bases and J by 3 bases, with 7 bases of the junction left unmatched. The germline V gene has CDR1 LGHNA and CDR2 YNFKEQ. There are 15 residues in the CDR3. The CDR3 nucleotides read TGTGCCAGCAGCCACGTACAGGGGCCAGACTATGGCTACACCTTC. Protein sequence: CASSHVQGPDYGYTF.

J is TRBJ2-4 and V is TRBV7-9, with 9 bases aligning to TRBD1. Trimming at V came to 0 bases and at J to 7 bases, leaving 4 bases not matched to a gene. From germline, CDR1 is SEHNR and CDR2 FQNEAQ (reference sequence). This CDR3 has 15 amino acids. The CDR3, as DNA: TGTGCCAGCAGCTTAGCCGGACAGGGGCTGAACATTCAGTACTTC. Its protein is CASSLAGQGLNIQYF.

Only a few counts were recorded for this clone. The chain combines TRBV2 with TRBJ1-2; the D gene is possibly TRBD1 (6 bases). Germline CDR1 reads SNHLY; CDR2 reads FYNNEI. Trimming took off 8 bases at V and 6 bases at J, with 13 bases between the two ends. The CDR3 runs 12 residues. Written as DNA, the CDR3 is TGTGCCAGCCGTACAGGGAGTCATGGCTACACCTTC. Its protein product is CASRTGSHGYTF.

V usage is TRBV5-4 and J usage is TRBJ1-2, with D possibly TRBD1 on 6 matching bases. Per germline, CDR1 SGHNT and CDR2 YYREEE (reference sequence). The CDR3 is 15 amino acids. The germline V and J ends were trimmed by 1 base and 6 bases, with 16 bases remaining between them. This chain's CDR3 is CASSLSGEGLDGYTF. CDR3 DNA sequence: TGTGCCAGCAGCTTGTCAGGGGAAGGTTTAGATGGCTACACCTTC.

For the CDR3, the DNA is TGTGCCAGCAGTCCCCACGGTTTTGCGGGGGGGGACTACAATGAGCAGTTCTTC. This sequence encodes CASSPHGFAGGDYNEQFF. V usage is TRBV28 and J usage is TRBJ2-1; the match to TRBD2 covers 9 bases. Trimming took 5 bases from V and 3 from J; bases not matched to a gene: 14. From germline, CDR1 is MDHEN and CDR2 SYDVKM. CDR3 length: 18 residues.

This clone was detected ten times or more. The chain has TRBV5-4 and TRBJ1-4, with 10 nucleotides matching TRBD1. This CDR3 contains 17 residues. V shed 4 bases, J shed 4 bases, and the junction held 10 bases outside the gene matches. The germline CDR1 and CDR2 sequences are SGHNT and YYREEE (reference sequence). The CDR3 coding sequence is TGTGCCAGCAGCACCCGACAGGGGGCGCTTGGTAATGAAAAACTGTTTTTT. This gives the protein CASSTRQGALGNEKLFF.

This clone was seen only once. The rearrangement links TRBV15 to TRBJ2-7; D remains unclear. V shed 0 bases and J shed 2 bases, with 11 bases lying between them. Germline assignment: CDR1 LNHNV and CDR2 YYDKDF (reference sequence). The CDR3 is 15 amino acids. The CDR3, as DNA: TGTGCCACCAGCAGAGATCCCACGATACCCTACGAGCAGTACTTC. This codes for CATSRDPTIPYEQYF.

V usage is TRBV7-9 and J usage is TRBJ1-4, with 7 bases lining up with TRBD1. The CDR3 runs 14 residues. The germline CDR1 and CDR2 sequences are SEHNR and FQNEAQ (reference sequence). The V segment lost 3 bases and the J segment 3 bases; nucleotides outside the gene matches: 1. The CDR3 here is CASSFGQANEKLFF. The CDR3 DNA sequence: TGTGCCAGCAGCTTCGGACAGGCTAATGAAAAACTGTTTTTT.